One and the same sample provided the 27 T cell receptor beta chains below, sequenced in a study of somatic mutations in cytotoxic T cells in rheumatoid arthritis. Sequencing was performed with immunoSEQ multiplex PCR; in TCRdb, only in-frame clones are kept and a portion is missing. This sample has around 29,000 clones; approximately 85% occur once, and the top ten carry about 8.6%. Sequencing used CD8+ T cells sorted from blood. These TCRs come from an adult with rheumatoid arthritis.

This clone has a handful of counts. The V gene is TRBV7-3, the J gene TRBJ1-1; 7 positions match TRBD1. V dropped 2 bases and J dropped 3; count of bases not matched to a gene: 3. The CDR3 is 14 residues long. From germline, CDR1 is SGHTA and CDR2 FQGTGA. The CDR3 bases are TGTGCCAGCAGCTTACAGGGGGGAGACACTGAAGCTTTCTTT. Translating gives CASSLQGGDTEAFF.

V is TRBV7-8 and J is TRBJ2-3, with TRBD1 identical over 9 bases. CDR1 and CDR2 (germline): SGHVS, FQNEAQ. Trimming at V came to 4 bases and at J to 2 bases, leaving 4 bases not matched to a gene. This CDR3 has 15 residues. CDR3 bases: TGTGCCAGCAGCTCGGGGACAGGGTCCACAGATACGCAGTATTTT. As protein: CASSSGTGSTDTQYF. Complete variable domain (other parts from reference TRBV7-8 and TRBJ2-3): GAGVSQSPRYKVAKRGQDVALRCDPISGHVSLFWYQQALGQGPEFLTYFQNEAQLDKSGLPSDRFFAERPEGSVSTLKIQRTQQEDSAVYLCASSSGTGSTDTQYFGPGTRLTVL.

The genes are TRBV5-1 and TRBJ2-1; either TRBD1 or TRBD2 may supply D (6 bases each). The V end was cut by 4 bases, the J end by 2 bases, with 10 bases between. Germline V gene lookup returns CDR1 SGHRS and CDR2 YFSETQ. The CDR3 runs to 14 residues. CDR3 sequence: CASSLGGPYNEQFF. The CDR3 DNA reads TGCGCCAGCAGCCTCGGGGGCCCCTACAATGAGCAGTTCTTC.

The chain combines TRBV13 with TRBJ2-7; 7 bases align to TRBD2. The V gene end was trimmed by 3 bases and the J gene end by 2 bases; junction bases not matched to a gene: 4. Per germline, CDR1 PRHDT and CDR2 FYEKMQ (reference sequence). The length of the CDR3 is 14 residues. CDR3 protein: CASSFWEGTYEQYF. The CDR3 region has the DNA TGTGCCAGCAGCTTCTGGGAGGGAACCTACGAGCAGTACTTC.

This clone appeared once. The chain employs TRBV5-6 and TRBJ1-2; D might be TRBD1 (5 bases). Germline assignment: CDR1 SGHDT and CDR2 YYEEEE. This CDR3 has 12 amino acids. The ends were cut back, 5 bases at V and 7 bases at J, with 12 bases in the middle. CDR3 sequence (DNA): TGTGCCAGCAGGTGGGGGAAACTTGGCTACACCTTC. As protein: CASRWGKLGYTF.

The V call is TRBV5-5, the J call TRBJ1-1; the match to TRBD1 covers 8 bases. Germline V gives CDR1 SGHKS, CDR2 YYEKEE (reference sequence). The CDR3 runs to 15 residues. Trimming cost V 4 bases and J 5 bases; bases outside gene matches: 10. The CDR3: CASSPTRGLRTEAFF. The CDR3 DNA is TGTGCCAGCAGCCCGACCAGGGGGCTCAGGACTGAAGCTTTCTTT. Together with reference TRBV5-5 and TRBJ1-1, the CDR3 gives the full variable domain: DAGVTQSPTHLIKTRGQQVTLRCSPISGHKSVSWYQQVLGQGPQFIFQYYEKEERGRGNFPDRFSARQFPNYSSELNVNALLLGDSALYLCASSPTRGLRTEAFFGQGTRLTVV.

This clone showed up just once. CDR3 amino acids: CASSSGQDQFF. The DNA of the CDR3 is TGTGCCAGCAGTTCCGGACAGGACCAGTTCTTC. The rearrangement uses TRBV2 and TRBJ2-1; 7 nucleotides match TRBD1. The V and J ends lost 5 bases and 13 bases, in that order; junction bases with no gene match: 5. From germline, CDR1 is SNHLY and CDR2 FYNNEI. The CDR3 loop spans 11 amino acids.

The chain employs TRBV19 and TRBJ2-2, with D perhaps given as TRBD1 or TRBD2 (5 bases each). The CDR3 length is 13 residues. Germline V lookup: CDR1 LNHDA, CDR2 SQIVND (reference sequence). Trimming took 4 bases from V and 6 from J, leaving 9 bases between them. The CDR3 DNA is TGTGCCAGTAGTAGGGGGATGGCCGGGGAGCTGTTTTTT. This codes for CASSRGMAGELFF.

The chain joins TRBV5-8 to TRBJ1-1; D remains unclear. The germline gives CDR1 SGHTS, CDR2 YDEGEE. CDR3 length: 12 residues. Trimming shortened V by 2 bases and J by 5 bases, and 7 bases separated the two germline ends. CDR3 residues: CASSFSFTEAFF. DNA for the CDR3: TGTGCCAGCAGCTTTAGTTTTACTGAAGCTTTCTTT.

The rearrangement joins TRBV9 to TRBJ2-3; TRBD2 matches at 7 bases. The germline CDR1 and CDR2 sequences are SGDLS and YYNGEE. Unmatched junction bases numbered 9, after V lost 3 bases and J lost 2 bases. The CDR3 covers 16 residues. The CDR3 DNA reads as TGTGCCAGCAGCGGAGAGGGAGGGCTAGTCACAGATACGCAGTATTTT. Translation: CASSGEGGLVTDTQYF.

This clone was counted a few times. The identical CDR3 is also encoded by other nucleotide sequences in the sample. The chain joins TRBV6-6 to TRBJ2-1, with D uncertain. This CDR3 spans 12 amino acids. From germline, CDR1 is MNHNY and CDR2 SVGAGI (reference sequence). V lost 4 bases, J lost 4 bases, and 5 bases lay in between. The CDR3 region has the DNA TGTGCCAGCAGTTCCCCGTACAATGAGCAGTTCTTC. Translating it yields CASSSPYNEQFF.

The chain combines TRBV29-1 with TRBJ2-7, with a tentative D call TRBD1 (6 bases). The germline V gene encodes CDR1 SQVTM and CDR2 ANQGSEA. The V and J ends lost 6 bases and 2 bases respectively, with 20 bases between them. This CDR3 is 15 amino acids long. In nucleotides, the CDR3 is TGCAGCGTCCTAGCCCCCGACAGGACGGCCTACGAGCAGTACTTC. The encoded protein is CSVLAPDRTAYEQYF.

The chain recombines TRBV27 with TRBJ1-1; TRBD1 matches 9 bases. V lost 6 bases, J lost 5 bases, and 4 bases stayed unmatched. The CDR3 covers 13 residues. Germline V gives CDR1 MNHEY, CDR2 SMNVEV (reference sequence). CDR3 protein: CASRGQGGTEAFF. DNA of the CDR3: TGTGCCAGCAGGGGACAGGGTGGGACTGAAGCTTTCTTT.

This chain uses TRBV5-1 with TRBJ2-7; tentatively, D is TRBD1 (5 bases). The V end lost 6 bases, the J end lost 5 bases, and 27 bases lay between the germline ends. The CDR3 runs 17 residues. Germline CDR1 SGHRS, CDR2 YFSETQ. The CDR3 is CASTQTPFGWQGHEQYF. The DNA of the CDR3 is TGCGCCAGCACCCAGACGCCGTTTGGTTGGCAGGGCCACGAGCAGTACTTC.

This sequence joins TRBV5-1 and TRBJ1-1; no firm D call. The CDR3 covers 16 residues. V was shortened by 0 bases and J by 0 bases, with 12 bases between the two germline ends. Germline CDR1 is SGHRS and CDR2 is YFSETQ. In DNA, the CDR3 is TGCGCCAGCAGCTTGGTGGGCACTACCATGAACACTGAAGCTTTCTTT. Its protein is CASSLVGTTMNTEAFF.

The rearrangement joins TRBV30 to TRBJ2-7; D is perhaps TRBD1 or TRBD2 (5 bases each). Deletions cut 1 base from V and 2 bases from J, with 15 bases between. The CDR3 has 15 amino acids. Per germline, CDR1 GTSNPN and CDR2 SVGIG (reference sequence). CDR3 region: CAWSGDAGATYEQYF. The CDR3 nucleotides are TGTGCCTGGAGTGGGGACGCCGGGGCAACCTACGAGCAGTACTTC.

V gene TRBV13 combines with J gene TRBJ2-1; D not certain. This CDR3 has 12 residues. Germline V gene sequence: CDR1 PRHDT, CDR2 FYEKMQ (reference sequence). Between the trimmed V and J ends, which lost 0 bases and 4 bases, there was a span of 1 base. This chain's CDR3 is CASSLGYNEQFF. CDR3 coding DNA: TGTGCCAGCAGCTTAGGGTACAATGAGCAGTTCTTC.

For the CDR3, the DNA is TGTGCCAGCAGCCCCCGGGGGGACTACGAGCAGTACTTC. This codes for CASSPRGDYEQYF. J is TRBJ2-7 and V is TRBV7-2; 7 bases match TRBD2. The CDR3 spans 13 residues. Per the germline V gene, CDR1 is SGHTA and CDR2 is FQGNSA. J gave up 3 bases and V 5 bases, and 4 bases lay outside the gene matches.

The chain uses TRBV6-6 and TRBJ2-7; D might be TRBD1 (6 bases). The germline V gene has CDR1 MNHNY and CDR2 SVGAGI (reference sequence). Trimming shortened V by 5 bases and J by 6 bases, and 11 bases separated the two germline ends. This CDR3 is 12 amino acids long. The CDR3 region has the DNA TGTGCCAGCAGTCGGACAGCTGCCGAGCAGTACTTC. This translates into CASSRTAAEQYF.

The chain couples TRBV6-5 to TRBJ1-5; D remains ambiguous. There are 15 residues in the CDR3. V lost 0 bases to trimming and J lost 4 bases, with 10 bases between them. CDR1 is MNHEY and CDR2 is SVGAGI in the germline V gene. CDR3 loop: CASSYSVRSNQPQHF. The CDR3 bases are TGTGCCAGCAGTTACTCCGTTCGGAGTAATCAGCCCCAGCATTTT.

The rearrangement links TRBV2 to TRBJ1-4; D gene unclear. Germline V gives CDR1 SNHLY, CDR2 FYNNEI. Trimming took off 7 bases at V and 4 bases at J, with 13 bases between the two ends. This CDR3 has 14 residues. CDR3 region: CASTIAGRNEKLFF. The CDR3 DNA sequence: TGTGCCAGCACCATCGCAGGACGTAATGAAAAACTGTTTTTT.

The chain is built from TRBV14 and TRBJ1-2, with 8 bases matching TRBD1. The V gene's germline CDR1 is SGHDN and CDR2 FVKESK. The CDR3 is 15 residues long. Losses at the gene ends were 4 bases for V and 8 bases for J; bases not matched to a gene: 12. DNA of the CDR3: TGTGCCAGCAGCCCCGCGCCGCAGGGGGCGCGGGGCTACACCTTC. Translation gives CASSPAPQGARGYTF.

This sequence joins TRBV29-1 and TRBJ2-5; TRBD2 is a possible D gene (5 bases). Germline CDR1 SQVTM, CDR2 ANQGSEA. This CDR3 region has 14 residues. The V gene lost 7 bases and the J gene lost 4 bases, with 19 bases spanning the gap. CDR3 in amino acids: CSALDSPYRETQYF. The CDR3, as DNA: TGCAGCGCCTTGGACTCCCCGTACCGAGAGACCCAGTACTTC.

This clone was recorded only once. This chain connects TRBV11-1 to TRBJ2-5; perhaps TRBD1 as D (5 bases). Trimming took 5 bases from V and 0 from J, leaving 16 bases between them. The CDR3 spans 16 residues. CDR1 is SGHAT, CDR2 FQDESV, per germline (reference sequence). Here the CDR3 reads CASSTHDRPYQETQYF. In nucleotides, the CDR3 is TGTGCCAGCAGCACCCATGACAGACCTTACCAAGAGACCCAGTACTTC.

The count of this clone is one. The CDR3 nucleotides read TGTGCCAGCAGCTTGGTTAGCGGGAACTACAATGAGCAGTTCTTC. Encoded protein: CASSLVSGNYNEQFF. V gene TRBV5-6 combines with J gene TRBJ2-1, with TRBD2 matching 8 bases. The CDR3 has 15 amino acids. Unmatched junction bases numbered 2, after V lost 0 bases and J lost 3 bases. CDR1 SGHDT and CDR2 YYEEEE come from the germline V gene.

The genes are TRBV7-6 and TRBJ2-2; TRBD2 matches at 7 bases. With 5 bases clipped from V and 2 bases from J, the junction kept 5 bases outside the gene matches. The CDR3 runs to 15 residues. Per germline, CDR1 SGHVS and CDR2 FNYEAQ. For the CDR3, the DNA is TGTGCCAGCAGCCTGGGAGGGGAAAACACCGGGGAGCTGTTTTTT. Translation: CASSLGGENTGELFF.

A word on this clone: One junction end does not reproduce the germline sequence, and a read error may be involved. The V gene is TRBV14, the J gene TRBJ2-1, with TRBD1 matching over 12 bases. The CDR3 contains 12 residues. Germline values: CDR1 SGHDN, CDR2 FVKESK. The CDR3 is CASSPGTGGEVF. The CDR3 DNA follows: TGTGCCAGCAGCCCCGGGACAGGGGGCGAGGTCTTC.